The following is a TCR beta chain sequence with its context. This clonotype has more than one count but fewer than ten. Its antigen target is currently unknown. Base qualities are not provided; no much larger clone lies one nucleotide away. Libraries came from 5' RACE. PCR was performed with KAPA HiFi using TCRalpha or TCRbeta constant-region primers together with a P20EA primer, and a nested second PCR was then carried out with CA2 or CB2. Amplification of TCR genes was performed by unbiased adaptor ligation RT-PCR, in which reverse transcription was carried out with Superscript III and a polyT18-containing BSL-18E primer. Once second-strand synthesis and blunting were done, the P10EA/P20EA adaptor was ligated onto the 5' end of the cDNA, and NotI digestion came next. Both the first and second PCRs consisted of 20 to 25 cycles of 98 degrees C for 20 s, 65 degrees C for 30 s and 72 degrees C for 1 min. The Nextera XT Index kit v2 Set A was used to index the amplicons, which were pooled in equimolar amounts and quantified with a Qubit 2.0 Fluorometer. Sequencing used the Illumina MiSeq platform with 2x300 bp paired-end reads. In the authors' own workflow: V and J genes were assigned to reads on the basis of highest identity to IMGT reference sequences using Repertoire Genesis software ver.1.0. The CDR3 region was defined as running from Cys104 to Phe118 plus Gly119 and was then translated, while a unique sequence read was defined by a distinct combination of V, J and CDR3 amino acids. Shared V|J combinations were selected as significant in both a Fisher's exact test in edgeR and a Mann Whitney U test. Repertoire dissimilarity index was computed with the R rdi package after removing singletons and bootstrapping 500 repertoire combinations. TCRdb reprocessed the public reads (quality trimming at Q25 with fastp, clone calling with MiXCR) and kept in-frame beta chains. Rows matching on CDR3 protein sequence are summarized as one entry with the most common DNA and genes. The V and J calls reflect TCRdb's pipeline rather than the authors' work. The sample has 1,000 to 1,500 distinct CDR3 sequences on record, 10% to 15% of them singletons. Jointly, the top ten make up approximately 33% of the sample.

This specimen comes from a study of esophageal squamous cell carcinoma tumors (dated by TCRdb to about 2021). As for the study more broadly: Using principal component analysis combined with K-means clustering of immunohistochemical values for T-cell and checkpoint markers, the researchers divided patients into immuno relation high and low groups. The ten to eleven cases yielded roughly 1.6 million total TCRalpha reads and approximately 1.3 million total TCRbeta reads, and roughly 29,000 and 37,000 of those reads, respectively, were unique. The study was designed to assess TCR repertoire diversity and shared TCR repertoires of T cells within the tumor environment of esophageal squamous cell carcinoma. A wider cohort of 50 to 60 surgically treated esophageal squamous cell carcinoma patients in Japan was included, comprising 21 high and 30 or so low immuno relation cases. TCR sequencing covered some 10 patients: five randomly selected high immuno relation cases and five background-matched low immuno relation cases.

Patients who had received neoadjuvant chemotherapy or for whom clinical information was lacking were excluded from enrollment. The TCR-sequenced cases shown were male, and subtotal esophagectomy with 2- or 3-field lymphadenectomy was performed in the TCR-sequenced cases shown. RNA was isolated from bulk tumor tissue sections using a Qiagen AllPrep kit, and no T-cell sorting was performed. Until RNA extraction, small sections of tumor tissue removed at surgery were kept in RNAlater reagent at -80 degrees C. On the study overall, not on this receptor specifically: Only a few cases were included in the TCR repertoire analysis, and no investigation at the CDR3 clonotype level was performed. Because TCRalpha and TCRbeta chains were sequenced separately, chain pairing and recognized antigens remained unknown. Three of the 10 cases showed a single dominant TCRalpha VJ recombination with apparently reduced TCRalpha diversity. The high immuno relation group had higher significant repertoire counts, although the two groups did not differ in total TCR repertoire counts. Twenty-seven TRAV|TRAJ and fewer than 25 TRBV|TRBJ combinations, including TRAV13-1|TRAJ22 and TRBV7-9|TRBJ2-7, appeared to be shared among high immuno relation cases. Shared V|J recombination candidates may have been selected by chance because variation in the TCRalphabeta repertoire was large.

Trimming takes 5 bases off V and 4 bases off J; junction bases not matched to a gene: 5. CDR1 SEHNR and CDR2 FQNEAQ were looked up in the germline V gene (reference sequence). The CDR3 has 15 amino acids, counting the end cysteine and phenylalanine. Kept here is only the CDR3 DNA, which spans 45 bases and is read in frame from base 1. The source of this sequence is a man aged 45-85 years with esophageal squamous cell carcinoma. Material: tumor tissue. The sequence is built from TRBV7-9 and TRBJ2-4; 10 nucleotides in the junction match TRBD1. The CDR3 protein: CASSDDRGQKNIQYF. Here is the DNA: TGTGCCAGCAGCGATGACAGGGGGCAGAAAAACATTCAGTACTTC.